A single sample gave rise to the 16 T cell receptor beta chains below, sequenced in a study of T cell responses to AZD1222 COVID-19 vaccine. Measured with immunoSEQ multiplex PCR; TCRdb has only the in-frame clones, and not every one. Of about 60,000 clones listed, 65% to 90% were seen once; the top ten hold 6.9%. The sample consisted of peripheral blood, taken 28 days after the second AZD1222 dose. The receptors derive from an adult who received the AZD1222 COVID-19 vaccine.

J is TRBJ1-2 and V is TRBV6-5; TRBD1 might be the D (6 bases). With 0 bases removed from V and 4 bases from J, the gap between germline ends came to 15 bases. Per the germline V gene, CDR1 is MNHEY and CDR2 is SVGAGI. The CDR3 contains 16 residues. The CDR3 DNA follows: TGTGCCAGCAGTTACTCTCGGGACACTTCATCCTATGGCTACACCTTC. Translated: CASSYSRDTSSYGYTF.

The V and J genes are TRBV14 and TRBJ2-7; tentatively, D is TRBD2 (5 bases). This CDR3 has 13 residues. The germline V gene encodes CDR1 SGHDN and CDR2 FVKESK. Trimming took off 7 bases at V and 0 bases at J, with 10 bases between the two ends. The CDR3 DNA follows: TGTGCCAGCAAGGACTTTAGCTCCTACGAGCAGTACTTC. The encoded protein is CASKDFSSYEQYF. The whole variable domain, filled in from reference TRBV14 and TRBJ2-7, reads EAGVTQFPSHSVIEKGQTVTLRCDPISGHDNLYWYRRVMGKEIKFLLHFVKESKQDESGMPNNRFLAERTGGTYSTLKVQPAELEDSGVYFCASKDFSSYEQYFGPGTRLTVT.

The V gene is TRBV7-8, the J gene TRBJ1-1; the D is unclear. Deletions cut 3 bases from V and 1 base from J, with 6 bases between. CDR1 and CDR2 from the germline V gene are SGHVS and FQNEAQ. The length of the CDR3 is 13 residues. Written as DNA, the CDR3 is TGTGCCAGCAGCTTCAACCGGAACACTGAAGCTTTCTTT. It translates to CASSFNRNTEAFF.

This chain links TRBV28 with TRBJ2-5; perhaps TRBD2 as D (6 bases). Germline V lookup: CDR1 MDHEN, CDR2 SYDVKM. The CDR3 has 13 amino acids. The V and J ends lost 9 bases and 6 bases respectively, with 17 bases between them. The CDR3 loop is CASRLWGVQTQYF. For the CDR3, the DNA is TGTGCCAGTAGACTATGGGGGGTACAGACCCAGTACTTC.

The chain links TRBV7-2 to TRBJ2-5, with D unclear. Germline CDR1 reads SGHTA; CDR2 reads FQGNSA. Trimming removed 3 bases from V and 2 bases from J, with 10 bases in between. The CDR3 is 14 amino acids. The DNA of the CDR3 is TGTGCCAGCAGCTTGTCTGCCGGACAAGAGACCCAGTACTTC. Protein: CASSLSAGQETQYF.

The count of this clone is one. The chain carries TRBV3-1 (or the pseudogene TRBV3-2) and TRBJ2-7, with 10 bases identical to TRBD2. This CDR3 comprises 16 residues. CDR1 and CDR2 (germline): LGHDT, YNNKEL (reference sequence). V was clipped by 1 base and J by 1 base; unmatched bases: 4. CDR3 sequence: CASSQGSGGGSYEQYF. The CDR3 DNA follows: TGTGCCAGCAGCCAAGGAAGCGGGGGGGGATCCTACGAGCAGTACTTC.

This clone was seen just once. This rearrangement joins TRBV15 to TRBJ2-1; no clear D gene. The CDR3 covers 13 residues. The germline V gene encodes CDR1 LNHNV and CDR2 YYDKDF (reference sequence). V was trimmed by 0 bases and J by 7 bases, leaving 7 bases between them. For the CDR3, the DNA is TGTGCCACCAGCAGAGATTCGTCAAATGAGCAGTTCTTC. Its protein is CATSRDSSNEQFF. Full variable domain (rest looked up from reference TRBV15 and TRBJ2-1): DAMVIQNPRYQVTQFGKPVTLSCSQTLNHNVMYWYQQKSSQAPKLLFHYYDKDFNNEADTPDNFQSRRPNTSFCFLDIRSPGLGDTAMYLCATSRDSSNEQFFGPGTRLTVL.

About this clone itself: A read error may produce the germline difference seen at one junction end. This chain links TRBV7-9 with TRBJ2-2; 8 positions agree with TRBD1. CDR3 length equals 14 residues. Germline-derived CDR1 and CDR2 are SEHNR and FQNEAQ (reference sequence). CDR3 nucleotide sequence: TGTGCGAGCACCCCGACAGGGGCCACCGGGGAGCTGTTTTTT. Residues: CASTPTGATGELFF.

CDR3 nucleotides: TGTGCCAGCCAGACTAGCGGGGGATATAATGAGCAGTTCTTC. Its translation is CASQTSGGYNEQFF. The chain recombines TRBV19 with TRBJ2-1; 12 nucleotides agree with TRBD2. CDR3 size: 14 residues. Per the germline V gene, CDR1 is LNHDA and CDR2 is SQIVND (reference sequence). V shed 9 bases, J shed 7 bases, and the junction held 7 bases outside the gene matches.

This rearrangement joins TRBV9 to TRBJ1-1; D not certain. CDR1 is SGDLS and CDR2 is YYNGEE in the germline V gene. The V end lost 0 bases, the J end lost 3 bases, and 12 bases lay between the germline ends. This CDR3 has 15 residues. CDR3 DNA: TGTGCCAGCAGCGTAGTTCTTTATGGGTACACTGAAGCTTTCTTT. It encodes CASSVVLYGYTEAFF.

Written as DNA, the CDR3 is TGTGCCAGCAGCCGAGGGCACTCAAGCAGGTCCTACGAGCAGTACTTC. As protein: CASSRGHSSRSYEQYF. The chain carries TRBV7-8 and TRBJ2-7; TRBD2 is a possible D gene (5 bases). The CDR3 covers 16 residues. Germline-derived CDR1 and CDR2 are SGHVS and FQNEAQ. V was shortened by 5 bases and J by 1 base, with 18 bases between the two germline ends.

V is TRBV5-4 and J is TRBJ2-3; TRBD2 agrees at 9 bases. J was trimmed by 5 bases and V by 1 base; bases with no gene match: 5. There are 15 residues in the CDR3. The germline CDR1 and CDR2 sequences are SGHNT and YYREEE (reference sequence). DNA of the CDR3: TGTGCCAGCAGCTTGTGGCGGGGGGGCCAAGATACGCAGTATTTT. This translates into CASSLWRGGQDTQYF.

This clone was observed a few times. The chain combines TRBV13 with TRBJ1-2; no definite D call. The CDR3 has 14 residues. The V end was cut by 5 bases, the J end by 2 bases, with 12 bases between. CDR1 and CDR2 from the germline V gene are PRHDT and FYEKMQ (reference sequence). CDR3: CASSKKTLNYGYTF. CDR3 coding DNA: TGTGCCAGCAGCAAAAAAACCTTGAACTATGGCTACACCTTC.

The rearrangement joins TRBV20-1 to TRBJ1-2; D unresolved. Trimming removed 3 bases from V and 4 bases from J, with 6 bases in between. The V gene's germline CDR1 is DFQATT and CDR2 SNEGSKA (reference sequence). This CDR3 has 11 amino acids. CDR3 DNA: TGCAGTGCTAGCTCCGGCTATGGCTACACCTTC. Encoded protein: CSASSGYGYTF.

The chain couples TRBV7-2 to TRBJ1-2; 7 bases map to TRBD1. This CDR3 region has 15 residues. Germline V CDR1 and CDR2: SGHTA, FQGNSA. V shed 4 bases and J 3 bases; nucleotides not matched to a gene: 8. CDR3 loop: CASSSGQSFYYGYTF. The CDR3 nucleotides read TGTGCCAGCAGCTCGGGACAGTCATTCTACTATGGCTACACCTTC.

The chain combines TRBV7-2 with TRBJ2-4, with TRBD2 matching 12 bases. Germline V lookup: CDR1 SGHTA, CDR2 FQGNSA. The CDR3 consists of 14 residues. V shed 3 bases, J shed 7 bases, and the junction held 1 base outside the gene matches. Here the CDR3 reads CASSLGTSGNIQYF. The DNA of the CDR3 is TGTGCCAGCAGCTTGGGGACTAGCGGGAACATTCAGTACTTC.